This TCR beta chain was profiled in a study of blood T cell repertoires in COVID-19. Study summary: PBMCs, B-cell-depleted T cells, or T cells provided the cDNA or gDNA that made up the material.

This CDR3 is built from 16 residues. V shed 5 bases and J 0 bases; nucleotides not matched to a gene: 6. Germline CDR1 LNHDA, CDR2 SQIVND (reference sequence). Method: immunoSEQ multiplex PCR; TCRdb's copy keeps in-frame clones and lacks some. The profile shows tens of thousands of clones, around 88% of them singletons. The V call is TRBV19, the J call TRBJ1-5; TRBD1 matches at 8 bases. The material sequenced was peripheral blood. This sequence originates from a man aged 60-69 years with acute or convalescent COVID-19. CDR3 region: CASSPGQGHSNQPQHF. DNA for the CDR3: TGTGCCAGTAGTCCAGGACAGGGCCATAGCAATCAGCCCCAGCATTTT.